This is a list of T cell receptor beta chains from one sample in a study of T cell repertoires in cytomegalovirus infection. Antigens for these TCRs are unknown. Each CDR3 protein gets one entry after TCRdb re-called the reads with MiXCR. The sample lists 450,000 to 600,000 distinct CDR3 sequences, 30% to 35% occurring once. The source material was cultured PBMCs, sampled from culture after CMV antigen stimulation. These receptors originate from a human donor in good health (CMV status not recorded). Some clones in this sample may be carry-over from other donors' samples. CDR3s include the opening cysteine and the closing phenylalanine or tryptophan. The order of the fields is clone size, V gene, D gene, J gene, CDR3 DNA, CDR3 protein. D genes are given only for firm matches. For some rows the clone size is stated as once, few or many, or as a class when expanded; others skip it.

>many|TRBV7-2|NA|TRBJ1-3
TGTGCCAGCAGCTTAACTAGCCGGATCTCCTCTGGAAACACCATATATTTT
CASSLTSRISSGNTIYF
>NA|TRBV6-8|TRBD1|TRBJ2-4
TGTGCCAGCAGGAGACGGGACAGTAAAAACATTCAGTACTTC
CASRRRDSKNIQYF
>few|TRBV4-1|TRBD2|TRBJ2-1
TGCGCCACCAGCCAAGTCCTAGCGGGAGGGCCGGGTGAGCAGTTCTTC
CATSQVLAGGPGEQFF
>few|TRBV7-6|TRBD2|TRBJ2-1
TGTGCTAGCAGCACGACTAGCGGGAGGTTTAATGAGCAGTTCTTC
CASSTTSGRFNEQFF
>few|TRBV6-1|NA|TRBJ2-1
TGTGCCAGCAGTGAAGAATTTATCCCTCGCAATGAGCAGTTCTTC
CASSEEFIPRNEQFF
>NA|TRBV20-1|NA|TRBJ2-3
TGCAGTGCTAGGGCCCCCGACGGCACAGATACGCAGTATTTT
CSARAPDGTDTQYF
>NA|TRBV4-3|TRBD2|TRBJ2-1
TGCGCCAGCAGCCAAGCCCAACTAGCGGGACGGGTCAATGAGCAGTTCTTC
CASSQAQLAGRVNEQFF
>many|TRBV7-2|TRBD2|TRBJ2-3
TGTGCCAGCAGCCCCGGTCGCGGGAGGGCCGCAGATACGCAGTATTTT
CASSPGRGRAADTQYF
>NA|TRBV11-2|NA|TRBJ2-1
TGTGCCAGCAGACGGAGCGCCTACAATGAGCAGTTCTTC
CASRRSAYNEQFF
>NA|TRBV19|TRBD2|TRBJ2-1
TGTGCCAGTAGTATCCTGACTAGCGGGGGGAATGAGCAGTTCTTC
CASSILTSGGNEQFF
>once|TRBV18|NA|TRBJ1-2
TGTGCCAGCTCACCTACCTTTCCTCCCGGAGGCGATGGCTACACCTTC
CASSPTFPPGGDGYTF
>many|TRBV5-6|NA|TRBJ2-1
TGTGCCAGCAGAGAATGGTCTACTCGCGGTACCCACAATGAGCAGTTCTTC
CASREWSTRGTHNEQFF
>few|TRBV6-2/TRBV6-3|TRBD1|TRBJ2-2
TGTGCCAGCAGTTACCCTACAGGGGGAGGCACCGGGGAGCTGTTTTTT
CASSYPTGGGTGELFF
>once|TRBV15|NA|TRBJ2-1
TGTGCCACCAGCAGAGAGGGAAACGGAGAGCAGTTCTTC
CATSREGNGEQFF
>many|TRBV7-2|NA|TRBJ2-1
TGTGCCAGCAGCTTACCATACAATGAGCAGTTCTTC
CASSLPYNEQFF
>few|TRBV7-2|NA|TRBJ1-3
TGTGCCAGCAGCCATCAGGACTCTGGAAACACCATATATTTT
CASSHQDSGNTIYF
>many|TRBV7-2|TRBD2|TRBJ2-1
TGTGCCAGCAGCTTTGTCCTAGCGGGAGATGAGCAGTTCTTC
CASSFVLAGDEQFF
>few|TRBV6-1|TRBD2|TRBJ2-7
TGTGCCAGCAGCGCCGGGACTAGCGGGTACGAGCAGTACTTC
CASSAGTSGYEQYF
>NA|TRBV7-8|NA|TRBJ2-3
TGTGCCAGCAGCTTAGGAGGTTTGCGGGGCACAGATACGCAGTATTTT
CASSLGGLRGTDTQYF
>few|TRBV28|TRBD2|TRBJ2-3
TGTGCCAGCAGCTCAGACGACAGGGGTCTAGCGGGAGGGCCCGCAGATACGCAGTATTTT
CASSSDDRGLAGGPADTQYF
>NA|TRBV4-1|NA|TRBJ1-5
TGCGCCAGCAGCCAAGCTTGGAATCAGCCCCAGCATTTT
CASSQAWNQPQHF
>many|TRBV7-2|NA|TRBJ2-3
TGTGCCAGCAGCTTAGTCTACACAGATACGCAGTATTTT
CASSLVYTDTQYF
>many|TRBV7-2|NA|TRBJ2-1
TGTGCCAGCAGCTTAGTCGGCAGGAGGGGGCGGAATGAGCAGTTCTTC
CASSLVGRRGRNEQFF
>NA|TRBV2|NA|TRBJ2-3
TGTGCCAGCAGATCAAAGTGGACAGATACGCAGTATTTT
CASRSKWTDTQYF
>few|TRBV7-2|TRBD1|TRBJ1-2
TGTGCCAGCAGCTCCCGGGACAGCCTTAACTATGGCTACACCTTC
CASSSRDSLNYGYTF
>many|TRBV4-3|NA|TRBJ2-1
TGCGCCAGCAGCCAAGGGGTCGCGGTTATCAATGAGCAGTTCTTC
CASSQGVAVINEQFF
>NA|TRBV6-2/TRBV6-3|TRBD1|TRBJ2-3
TGTGCCAGCAGTCTGACAGGGGACCCAGATACGCAGTATTTT
CASSLTGDPDTQYF
>NA|TRBV11-3|NA|TRBJ1-5
TGTGCCAGCAGCTTCCCTCTAGCGGGGGGCAAGCAGCCCCAGCATTTT
CASSFPLAGGKQPQHF
>NA|TRBV12-3/TRBV12-4|NA|TRBJ2-2
TGTGCCTGGCTGCTTAACACCGGGGAGCTGTTTTTT
CAWLLNTGELFF
>NA|TRBV11-2|NA|TRBJ2-1
TGTGCCAGCAACCCCTCCCCCGGCTCCTACAATGAGCAGTTCTTC
CASNPSPGSYNEQFF
>NA|TRBV7-9|TRBD2|TRBJ2-3
TGTGCCAGCAGACTAGCGGGAGGGATAGATACGCAGTATTTT
CASRLAGGIDTQYF
>few|TRBV7-6|NA|TRBJ2-1
TGTGCCAGCAGCTTGGGAGACAACTCCTACAATGAGCAGTTCTTC
CASSLGDNSYNEQFF
>few|TRBV11-3|TRBD1|TRBJ2-1
TGTGCCAGCAGCGTGCAGGGGGTACCTTGGAATGAGCAGTTCTTC
CASSVQGVPWNEQFF
>NA|TRBV6-6|NA|TRBJ1-1
TGTGCCAGCAGTACCCCACGGACAGCCGCAGGCACTGAAGCTTTCTTT
CASSTPRTAAGTEAFF
>many|TRBV7-8|NA|TRBJ1-3
TGTGCCAGCAGCTTATCATCGGGAGTTGGAAACACCATATATTTT
CASSLSSGVGNTIYF
>few|TRBV7-2|NA|TRBJ2-2
TGTGCCAGCAGCCCGTCTAGAGCGAACACCGGGGAGCTGTTTTTT
CASSPSRANTGELFF
>NA|TRBV7-1|NA|TRBJ1-1
TGTGCCAGCAGCCCTAGGCAGGTCATGAACACTGAAGCTTTCTTT
CASSPRQVMNTEAFF
>few|TRBV7-9|NA|TRBJ2-1
TGTGCCAGCAGCTCCAGCCGGGGCCCACCCTACAATGAGCAGTTCTTC
CASSSSRGPPYNEQFF
>few|TRBV19|NA|TRBJ1-1
TGTGCCAGTAGTAAGACGGGGGGTGGGGACACTGAAGCTTTCTTT
CASSKTGGGDTEAFF
>few|TRBV7-2|NA|TRBJ2-3
TGTGCCAGCAGCTTAGCGGTGGGGAACACAGATACGCAGTATTTT
CASSLAVGNTDTQYF
>NA|TRBV2|NA|TRBJ1-2
TGTGCCAGCAGTGGAACACCTGACGGGAACTATGGCTACACCTTC
CASSGTPDGNYGYTF
>NA|TRBV4-1|TRBD1|TRBJ1-5
TGCGCCAGCAGCCTACGAATGACAGGGCTTCAGCCCCAGCATTTT
CASSLRMTGLQPQHF
>NA|TRBV12-3/TRBV12-4|NA|TRBJ1-5
TGTGCCAGCAGCGACCCCGGGGGGAATAATCAACCCCAGCATTTT
CASSDPGGNNQPQHF
>few|TRBV19|NA|TRBJ1-4
TGTGCCAGTAGCTCCCAGTTGACTACTAATGAAAAACTGTTTTTT
CASSSQLTTNEKLFF
>few|TRBV6-2/TRBV6-3|NA|TRBJ2-5
TGTGCCAGCAGTATACCTCCGGGACGGCCAAAAGAGACCCAGTACTTC
CASSIPPGRPKETQYF
>few|TRBV12-3/TRBV12-4|TRBD2|TRBJ2-3
TGTGCCAGCAGTCCGTGGACTAGCGGGAGCGCAGATACGCAGTATTTT
CASSPWTSGSADTQYF
>few|TRBV12-3/TRBV12-4|TRBD1|TRBJ2-7
TGTGCCAGCAGTCCGTATGCCGGACAGGGGGCTTTCTACGAGCAGTACTTC
CASSPYAGQGAFYEQYF
>few|TRBV20-1|NA|TRBJ2-6
TGCAGTGCTAGTTCGGCAGGGATCAGCTCTGGGGCCAACGTCCTGACTTTC
CSASSAGISSGANVLTF
>NA|TRBV6-2/TRBV6-3|NA|TRBJ1-1
TGTGCCAGCCTGACTCCCGGACGGAGGGGCCTGAACACTGAAGCTTTCTTT
CASLTPGRRGLNTEAFF
>few|TRBV7-2|NA|TRBJ2-1
TGTGCCAGCAGCCCCGGAATAACCTACAATGAGCAGTTCTTC
CASSPGITYNEQFF
>few|TRBV19|NA|TRBJ1-5
TGTGCCACCTCCGCCCTAGGGGGGAATCAGCCCCAGCATTTT
CATSALGGNQPQHF
>NA|TRBV7-4|NA|TRBJ2-1
TGTGCCAGCAGGGGATCCACGGGTCCTGAGCAGTTCTTC
CASRGSTGPEQFF
>few|TRBV7-2|NA|TRBJ2-1
TGTGCCAGCCTCCTTGGTAACTACAATGAGCAGTTCTTC
CASLLGNYNEQFF